The T cell receptor beta chain under discussion was sequenced for a study of blood T cell repertoires in COVID-19. Germline V gene data show CDR1 as LNHDA and CDR2 as SQIVND (reference sequence). With V trimmed by 5 bases and J by 0 bases, 4 bases remained unmatched. The CDR3 length is 15 residues. Assay used: immunoSEQ multiplex PCR; TCRdb lists only in-frame clones, some missing. Found here are tens of thousands of clones, about 90% of them singletons; the top ten hold less than 3%. The rearrangement joins TRBV19 to TRBJ2-7; 10 nucleotides match TRBD1. Sequences were obtained from peripheral blood. The TCR comes from a man in his fifties with active COVID-19. CDR3 nucleotide sequence: TGTGCCAGTAGTGAAGGACAGGGGGTCTCCTACGAGCAGTACTTC. Translated, it gives CASSEGQGVSYEQYF.